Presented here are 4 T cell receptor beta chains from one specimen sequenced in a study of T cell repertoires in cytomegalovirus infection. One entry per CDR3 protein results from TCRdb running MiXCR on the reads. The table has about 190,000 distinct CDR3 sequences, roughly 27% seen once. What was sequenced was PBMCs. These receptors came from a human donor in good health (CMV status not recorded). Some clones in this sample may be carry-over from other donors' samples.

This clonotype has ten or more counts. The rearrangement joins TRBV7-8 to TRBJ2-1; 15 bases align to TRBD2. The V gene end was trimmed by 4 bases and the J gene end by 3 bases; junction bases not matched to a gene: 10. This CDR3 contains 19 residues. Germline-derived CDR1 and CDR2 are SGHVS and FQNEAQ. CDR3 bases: TGTGCCAGCAGCTCCGGGACTAGCGGGGGGCGAGCCGGCTACAATGAGCAGTTCTTC. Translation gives CASSSGTSGGRAGYNEQFF.

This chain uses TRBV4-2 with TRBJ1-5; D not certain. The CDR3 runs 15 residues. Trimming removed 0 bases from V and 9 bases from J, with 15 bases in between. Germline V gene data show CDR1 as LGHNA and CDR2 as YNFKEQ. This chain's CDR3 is CASSQDRGPSPPQHF. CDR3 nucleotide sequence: TGTGCCAGCAGCCAAGATCGTGGCCCGAGTCCGCCCCAGCATTTT.

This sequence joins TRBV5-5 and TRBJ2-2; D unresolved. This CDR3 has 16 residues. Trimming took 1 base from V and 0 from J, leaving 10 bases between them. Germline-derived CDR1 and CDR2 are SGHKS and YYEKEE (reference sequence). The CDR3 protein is CASSLSLAANTGELFF. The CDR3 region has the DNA TGTGCCAGCAGCTTGAGTCTGGCCGCGAACACCGGGGAGCTGTTTTTT.

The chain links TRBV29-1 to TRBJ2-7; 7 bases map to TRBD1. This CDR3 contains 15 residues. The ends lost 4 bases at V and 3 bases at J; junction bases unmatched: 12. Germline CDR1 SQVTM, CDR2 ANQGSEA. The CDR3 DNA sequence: TGCAGCGTTGTATTACAGGGGAGAAGGTACTACGAGCAGTACTTC. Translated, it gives CSVVLQGRRYYEQYF.